The TCR beta chain described here comes from a study of blood T cell repertoires in COVID-19. The authors' processing: Amplified reference gene primers provided the basis for estimating nucleated cell counts. Profiled with immunoSEQ multiplex PCR; TCRdb holds only in-frame clones, not every one. The V and J calls and the clone size are those of that table, but D and trimming were determined from the DNA. The sample holds 350,000 to 450,000 clones, approximately 91% seen once. Germline values: CDR1 LGHDT, CDR2 YNNKEL (reference sequence). V lost 2 bases to trimming and J lost 1 base; unmatched junction nucleotides: 10. The CDR3 contains 20 residues. This clone was counted only a few times.

Sequenced: PBMCs or T cells enriched from blood (not recorded which). The TCR sequence derives from a woman under 30 who had been exposed to COVID-19. This rearrangement joins TRBV3-1 (or the pseudogene TRBV3-2) to TRBJ2-2; TRBD2 matches at 13 bases. The CDR3 is CASSQSTSGRAVVNTGELFF. The CDR3 nucleotides read TGTGCCAGCAGCCAATCTACTAGCGGGAGGGCCGTAGTGAACACCGGGGAGCTGTTTTTT.